This T cell receptor beta chain stems from a study of blood T cell repertoires in COVID-19. Study-wide background: In each case, the material was cDNA or gDNA derived from T cells, B-cell-depleted T cells, or PBMCs.

Method: immunoSEQ multiplex PCR; TCRdb's copy keeps in-frame clones and lacks some. The data hold over 150,000 clones, with 65% to 85% observed a single time. CDR3 length equals 17 residues. Germline trimming cut 1 base from V and 11 bases from J; bases unmatched to any gene: 9. Germline V gives CDR1 SGHVS, CDR2 FNYEAQ. The genes are TRBV7-6 and TRBJ1-6; the match to TRBD1 covers 12 bases. The sequencing input was peripheral blood. The sequence was obtained from a woman aged 35 to 49 with COVID-19, enrolled during active disease. CDR3 sequence: CASSLGFSGTGGTPLHF. In DNA, the CDR3 is TGTGCCAGCAGCTTAGGGTTTTCAGGGACAGGGGGCACACCCCTCCACTTT.